This T cell receptor beta chain was identified during a study of Graves' ophthalmopathy and Graves' hyperthyroidism. General observations from the study: A majority of expanded thyroid clonotypes exceeding 0.001 frequency were likewise present in blood.

This clonotype has a count of ten or more. The antigen is unknown. The CDR3 contains 13 residues. The germline CDR1 and CDR2 sequences are SGHDT and YYEEEE. V was pared by 8 bases and J by 7 bases, with 13 bases between. Other autoimmune diseases, uncontrolled infections, pregnancy or lactation led to the exclusion of patients. Using RNA transcripts, the TCR beta CDR3 regions were amplified. HTBI primers were employed in first-round RT-PCR, then a second-round multiplex PCR followed. TCRdb reprocessed the multiplex PCR reads with MiXCR, giving one entry per CDR3 protein. The data contain around 1.1 million distinct CDR3 sequences, about 38% of them singletons.

This sequence originates from an adult man with Graves' hyperthyroidism. The specimen sequenced was peripheral blood or thyroid tissue (not recorded which). This sequence joins TRBV5-6 and TRBJ1-6, with D unclear. DNA for the CDR3: TGTGCCAGTAGGTGGGGTGGGAATTCACCCCTCCACTTT. Amino acids: CASRWGGNSPLHF.